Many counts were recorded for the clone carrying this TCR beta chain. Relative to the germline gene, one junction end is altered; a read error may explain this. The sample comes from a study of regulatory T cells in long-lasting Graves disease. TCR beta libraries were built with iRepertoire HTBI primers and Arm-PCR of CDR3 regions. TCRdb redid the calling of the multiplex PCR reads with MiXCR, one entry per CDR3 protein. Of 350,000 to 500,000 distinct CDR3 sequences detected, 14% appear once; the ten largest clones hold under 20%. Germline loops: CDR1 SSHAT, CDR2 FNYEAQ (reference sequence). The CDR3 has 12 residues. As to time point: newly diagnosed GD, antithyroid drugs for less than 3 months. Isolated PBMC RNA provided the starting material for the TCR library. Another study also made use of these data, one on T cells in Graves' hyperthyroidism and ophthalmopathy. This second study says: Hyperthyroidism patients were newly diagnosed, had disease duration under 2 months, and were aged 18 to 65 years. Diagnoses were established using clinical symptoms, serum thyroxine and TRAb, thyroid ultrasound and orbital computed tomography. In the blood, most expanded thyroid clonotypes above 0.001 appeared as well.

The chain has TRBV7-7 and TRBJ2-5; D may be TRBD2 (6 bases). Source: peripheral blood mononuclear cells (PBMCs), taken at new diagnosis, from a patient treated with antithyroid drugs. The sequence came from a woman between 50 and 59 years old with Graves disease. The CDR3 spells CASSLSSGETHF. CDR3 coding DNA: TGTGCTAGCAGCTTATCCTCGGGAGAGACCCACTTC. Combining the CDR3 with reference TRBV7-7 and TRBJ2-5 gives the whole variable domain GAGVSQSPRYKVTKRGQDVTLRCDPISSHATLYWYQQALGQGPEFLTYFNYEAQPDKSGLPSDRFSAERPEGSISTLTIQRTEQRDSAMYRCASSLSSGETHFGPGTRLLVL.